The T cell receptor beta chain described here comes from a study of early T cells in non-severe SARS-CoV-2 infection. At the level of the study: Investigators sequenced bulk RNA drawn from unsorted whole blood, and chains remained unpaired.

TCRdb fed the 5' RACE reads into MiXCR, producing one record per CDR3 protein. The table lists fewer than 40,000 distinct CDR3 sequences, roughly 7.2% of them singletons. Looked up from germline, CDR1 is LNHDA and CDR2 is SQIVND (reference sequence). This CDR3 spans 17 amino acids. Trimming took 2 bases from V and 0 from J, leaving 14 bases between them. This clonotype was observed many times. V gene TRBV19 combines with J gene TRBJ1-5; D ambiguous. The source is an adult who was a healthcare worker with PCR-confirmed SARS-CoV-2 infection or an uninfected control (not recorded which). The sample comprised whole blood. The CDR3 sequence is CASSIKPAGTSNQPQHF. The CDR3 nucleotides read TGTGCCAGTAGTATAAAGCCGGCGGGCACTAGCAATCAGCCCCAGCATTTT. The variable domain in full, with the rest retrieved from reference TRBV19 and TRBJ1-5, is DGGITQSPKYLFRKEGQNVTLSCEQNLNHDAMYWYRQDPGQGLRLIYYSQIVNDFQKGDIAEGYSVSREKKESFPLTVTSAQKNPTAFYLCASSIKPAGTSNQPQHFGDGTRLSIL.